This T cell receptor (beta chain) was identified during a study of blood T cell repertoires in COVID-19. Background on the study: The United States, Italy and Spain provided the acute and convalescent COVID-19 samples. From T cells, B-cell-depleted T cells, or PBMCs came the material, which was cDNA or gDNA.

Per the original data handling: From reference gene primer amplification, estimates of nucleated cell counts were derived. Using immunoSEQ multiplex PCR, the repertoire was profiled, and TCRdb retains in-frame clones only, with some absent. D and trimming were read from the DNA, whereas the V and J calls and clone size are those reported in that table. The sample comprises 55,000 to 80,000 clones, about 86% of which are singletons, and roughly 5% rests with the top ten. This TCR derives from a man aged 45-65 years with active COVID-19. Sequenced sample: peripheral blood.

CDR3 DNA: TGTGCCAGTAGTGCGCGGAGCCACACTGAAGCTTTCTTT. Protein: CASSARSHTEAFF. The genes are TRBV19 and TRBJ1-1; D is ambiguous. Trimming took 5 bases from V and 3 from J, leaving 10 bases between them. This CDR3 is built from 13 residues. Germline CDR1 is LNHDA and CDR2 is SQIVND (reference sequence).